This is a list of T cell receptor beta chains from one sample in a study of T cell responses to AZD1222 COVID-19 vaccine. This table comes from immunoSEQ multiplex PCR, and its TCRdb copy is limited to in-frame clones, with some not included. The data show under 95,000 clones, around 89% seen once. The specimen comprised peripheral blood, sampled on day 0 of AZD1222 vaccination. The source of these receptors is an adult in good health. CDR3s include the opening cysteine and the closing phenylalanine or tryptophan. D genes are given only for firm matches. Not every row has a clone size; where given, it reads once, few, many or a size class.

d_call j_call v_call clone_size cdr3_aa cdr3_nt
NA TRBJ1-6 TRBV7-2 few CASSLSTGTLNSPLHF TGTGCCAGCAGCTTATCAACAGGGACACTGAATTCACCCCTCCACTTT
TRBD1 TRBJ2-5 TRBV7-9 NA CASNQRTGSGPETQYF TGTGCCAGCAACCAACGGACAGGGTCGGGTCCGGAGACCCAGTACTTC
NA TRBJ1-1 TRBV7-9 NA CASSLRLVNTEAFF TGTGCCAGCAGCCTGCGTTTAGTGAACACTGAAGCTTTCTTT
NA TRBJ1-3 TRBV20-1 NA CSASVGNTIYF TGCAGTGCTAGCGTCGGAAACACCATATATTTT
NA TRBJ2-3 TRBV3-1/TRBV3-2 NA CASSQSSADTQYF TGTGCCAGCAGCCAATCCAGTGCAGATACGCAGTATTTT
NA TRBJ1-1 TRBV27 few CASSLQGSYMNTEAFF TGTGCCAGCAGTTTACAGGGGTCGTATATGAACACTGAAGCTTTCTTT
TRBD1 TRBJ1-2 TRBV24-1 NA CATSDLNTGTGIGGYTF TGTGCCACCAGTGATCTTAATACCGGGACAGGGATCGGTGGCTACACCTTC
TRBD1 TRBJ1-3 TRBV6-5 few CASSWDRGNTIYF TGTGCCAGCAGTTGGGACAGGGGCAACACCATATATTTT
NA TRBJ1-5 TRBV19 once CASSPNGRGNQPQHF TGTGCCAGTAGCCCCAACGGCCGGGGCAATCAGCCCCAGCATTTT
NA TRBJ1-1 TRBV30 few CAWSVSHLTEAFF TGTGCCTGGAGTGTTTCACACCTCACTGAAGCTTTCTTT
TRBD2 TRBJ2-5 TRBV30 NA CAWTPSGEETQYF TGTGCCTGGACCCCCAGCGGGGAAGAGACCCAGTACTTC
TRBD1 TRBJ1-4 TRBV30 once CAWSSRFGTGPEKLFF TGTGCCTGGAGTTCGCGATTCGGGACAGGGCCTGAAAAACTGTTTTTT
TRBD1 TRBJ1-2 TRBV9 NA CASSVGTRGRDGYTF TGTGCCAGCAGCGTTGGAACTAGGGGGCGGGATGGCTACACCTTC
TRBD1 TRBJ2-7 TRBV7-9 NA CASSFLASTGGIDEQYF TGTGCCAGCAGCTTCCTGGCCTCGACAGGGGGCATCGACGAGCAGTACTTC
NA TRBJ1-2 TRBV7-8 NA CASSLGVSLEGYTF TGTGCCAGCAGCTTAGGTGTTTCTCTCGAAGGCTACACCTTC
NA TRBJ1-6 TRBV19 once CASSIDWGTSADSPLHF TGTGCCAGTAGTATAGATTGGGGGACCTCCGCGGATTCACCCCTCCACTTT
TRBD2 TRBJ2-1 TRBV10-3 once CAISKGLAENEQFF TGTGCCATCAGTAAGGGACTAGCGGAAAATGAGCAGTTCTTC
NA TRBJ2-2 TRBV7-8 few CASSLVRGELFF TGTGCCAGCAGCTTAGTAAGAGGGGAACTGTTTTTT
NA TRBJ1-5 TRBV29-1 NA CSVITDRNQPQHF TGCAGCGTTATTACGGACCGCAATCAGCCCCAGCATTTT
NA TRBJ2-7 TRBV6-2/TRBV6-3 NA CASSYVRFYEQYF TGTGCCAGCAGTTACGTCAGGTTCTACGAGCAGTACTTC
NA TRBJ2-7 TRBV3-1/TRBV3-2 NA CASSQESGGVRLYEQYF TGTGCCAGCAGCCAAGAAAGCGGCGGCGTCAGACTTTACGAGCAGTACTTC
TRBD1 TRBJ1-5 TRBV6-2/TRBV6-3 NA CASSPNRGLYQPQHF TGTGCCAGCAGCCCCAACAGGGGACTCTATCAGCCCCAGCATTTT
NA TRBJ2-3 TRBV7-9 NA CASTLGGAGTDTQYF TGTGCCAGCACCCTGGGGGGGGCCGGCACAGATACGCAGTATTTT
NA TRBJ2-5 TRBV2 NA CASGDSSTGWYQETQYF TGTGCCAGCGGCGATAGCTCGACAGGCTGGTACCAAGAGACCCAGTACTTC
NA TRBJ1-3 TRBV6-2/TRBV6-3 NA CASSLDGSSGNTIYF TGTGCCAGCAGTTTAGACGGGTCTTCTGGAAACACCATATATTTT